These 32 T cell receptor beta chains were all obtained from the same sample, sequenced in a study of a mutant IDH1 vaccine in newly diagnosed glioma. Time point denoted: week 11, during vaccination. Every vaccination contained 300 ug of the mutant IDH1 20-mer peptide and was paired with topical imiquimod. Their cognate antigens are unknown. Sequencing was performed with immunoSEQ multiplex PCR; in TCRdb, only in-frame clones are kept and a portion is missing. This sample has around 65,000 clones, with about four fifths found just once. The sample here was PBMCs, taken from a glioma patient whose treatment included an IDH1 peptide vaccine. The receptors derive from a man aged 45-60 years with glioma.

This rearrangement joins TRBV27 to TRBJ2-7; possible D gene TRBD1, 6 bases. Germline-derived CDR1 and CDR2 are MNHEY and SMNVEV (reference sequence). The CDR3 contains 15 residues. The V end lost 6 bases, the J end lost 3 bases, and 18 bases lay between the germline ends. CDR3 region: CASSLTGTISYEQYF. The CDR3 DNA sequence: TGTGCCAGCAGCCTTACAGGGACAATAAGCTACGAGCAGTACTTC.

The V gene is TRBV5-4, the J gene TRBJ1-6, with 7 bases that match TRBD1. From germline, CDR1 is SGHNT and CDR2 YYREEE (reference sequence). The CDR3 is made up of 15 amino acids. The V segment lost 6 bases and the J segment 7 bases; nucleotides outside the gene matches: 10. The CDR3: CASTSRGQLNSPLHF. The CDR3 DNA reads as TGTGCCAGCACATCCCGGGGACAGCTCAATTCACCCCTCCACTTT. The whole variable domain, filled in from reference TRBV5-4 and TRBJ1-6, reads ETGVTQSPTHLIKTRGQQVTLRCSSQSGHNTVSWYQQALGQGPQFIFQYYREEENGRGNFPPRFSGLQFPNYSSELNVNALELDDSALYLCASTSRGQLNSPLHFGNGTRLTVT.

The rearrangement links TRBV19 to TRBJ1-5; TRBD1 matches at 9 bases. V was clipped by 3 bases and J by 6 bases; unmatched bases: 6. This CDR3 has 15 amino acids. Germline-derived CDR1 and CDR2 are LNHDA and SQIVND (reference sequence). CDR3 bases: TGTGCCAGTAGTATGGAAGTGACAGGGGGTCAGCCCCAGCATTTT. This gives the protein CASSMEVTGGQPQHF.

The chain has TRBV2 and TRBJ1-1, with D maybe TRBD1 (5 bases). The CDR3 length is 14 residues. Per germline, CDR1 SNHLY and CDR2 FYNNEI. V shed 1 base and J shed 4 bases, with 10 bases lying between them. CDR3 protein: CASSEEGSATEAFF. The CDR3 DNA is TGTGCCAGCAGTGAAGAGGGGTCGGCCACTGAAGCTTTCTTT.

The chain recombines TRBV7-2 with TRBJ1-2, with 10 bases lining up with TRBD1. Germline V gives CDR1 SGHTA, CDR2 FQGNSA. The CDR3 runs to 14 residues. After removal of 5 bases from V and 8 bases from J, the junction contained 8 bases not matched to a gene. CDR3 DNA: TGTGCCAGCAGCCCCCGGACAGGGGGAGGAGGCTACACCTTC. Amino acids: CASSPRTGGGGYTF.

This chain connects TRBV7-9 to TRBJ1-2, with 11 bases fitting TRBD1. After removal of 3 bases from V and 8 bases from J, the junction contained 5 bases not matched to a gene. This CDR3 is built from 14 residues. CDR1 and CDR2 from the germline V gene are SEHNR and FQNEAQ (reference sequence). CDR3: CASSLGQGVWGYTF. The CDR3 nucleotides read TGTGCCAGCAGCTTGGGACAGGGGGTGTGGGGCTACACCTTC.

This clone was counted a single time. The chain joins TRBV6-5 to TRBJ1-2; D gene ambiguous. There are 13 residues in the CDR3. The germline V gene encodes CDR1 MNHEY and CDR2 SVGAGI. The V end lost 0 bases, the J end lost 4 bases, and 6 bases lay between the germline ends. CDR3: CASSYSGSYGYTF. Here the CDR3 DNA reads TGTGCCAGCAGTTACTCAGGGAGCTATGGCTACACCTTC.

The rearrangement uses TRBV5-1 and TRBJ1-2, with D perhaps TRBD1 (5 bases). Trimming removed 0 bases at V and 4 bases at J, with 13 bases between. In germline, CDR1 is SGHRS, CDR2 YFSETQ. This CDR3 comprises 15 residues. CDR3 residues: CASSLGGWGGYGYTF. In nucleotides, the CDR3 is TGCGCCAGCAGCTTGGGGGGCTGGGGAGGCTATGGCTACACCTTC.

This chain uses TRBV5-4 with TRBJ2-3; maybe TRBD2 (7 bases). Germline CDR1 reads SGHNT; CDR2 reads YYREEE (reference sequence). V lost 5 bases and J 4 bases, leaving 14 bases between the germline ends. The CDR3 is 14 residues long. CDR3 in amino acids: CASSLGGGSDTQYF. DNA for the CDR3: TGTGCCAGCAGTCTAGGCGGGGGCTCAGATACGCAGTATTTT.

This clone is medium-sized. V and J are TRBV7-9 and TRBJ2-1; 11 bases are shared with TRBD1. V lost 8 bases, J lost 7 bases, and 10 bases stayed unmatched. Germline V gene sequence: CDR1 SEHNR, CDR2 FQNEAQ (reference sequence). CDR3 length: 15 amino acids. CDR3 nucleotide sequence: TGTGCCAGCCCCTCGGGGACAGGGGGTTTTAATGAGCAGTTCTTC. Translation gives CASPSGTGGFNEQFF. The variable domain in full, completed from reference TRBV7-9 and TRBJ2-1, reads DTGVSQNPRHKITKRGQNVTFRCDPISEHNRLYWYRQTLGQGPEFLTYFQNEAQLEKSRLLSDRFSAERPKGSFSTLEIQRTEQGDSAMYLCASPSGTGGFNEQFFGPGTRLTVL.

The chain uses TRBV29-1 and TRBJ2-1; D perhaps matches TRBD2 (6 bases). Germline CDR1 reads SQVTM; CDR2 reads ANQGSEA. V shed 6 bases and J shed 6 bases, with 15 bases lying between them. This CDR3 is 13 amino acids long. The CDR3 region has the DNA TGCAGCGTCGAGGGGCAAGCGGGCAATGAGCAGTTCTTC. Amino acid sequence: CSVEGQAGNEQFF.

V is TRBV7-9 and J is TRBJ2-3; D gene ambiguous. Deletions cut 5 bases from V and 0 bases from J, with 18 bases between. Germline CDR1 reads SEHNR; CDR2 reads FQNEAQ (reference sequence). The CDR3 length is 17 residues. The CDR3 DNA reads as TGTGCCAGCAGCAACCCCGTCCACGCCACTAGCACAGATACGCAGTATTTT. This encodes CASSNPVHATSTDTQYF.

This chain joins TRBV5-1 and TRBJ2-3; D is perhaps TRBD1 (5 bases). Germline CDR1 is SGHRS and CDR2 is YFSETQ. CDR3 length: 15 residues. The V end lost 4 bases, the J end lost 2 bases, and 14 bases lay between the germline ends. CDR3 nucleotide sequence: TGCGCCAGCAGCGAAGGGGCGTCCTCCACAGATACGCAGTATTTT. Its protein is CASSEGASSTDTQYF.

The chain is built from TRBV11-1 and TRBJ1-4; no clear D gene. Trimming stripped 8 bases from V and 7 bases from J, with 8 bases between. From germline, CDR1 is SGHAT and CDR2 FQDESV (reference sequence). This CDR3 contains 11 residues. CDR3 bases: TGTGCCAGCCGGCGGGGTGAAAAACTGTTTTTT. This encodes CASRRGEKLFF.

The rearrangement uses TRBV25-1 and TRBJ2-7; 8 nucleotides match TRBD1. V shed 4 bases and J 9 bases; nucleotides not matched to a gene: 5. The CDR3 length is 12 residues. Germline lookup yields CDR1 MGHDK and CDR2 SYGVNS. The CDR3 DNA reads TGTGCCAGCAGTGGACAGGGGTTTGGGCAGTACTTC. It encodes CASSGQGFGQYF.

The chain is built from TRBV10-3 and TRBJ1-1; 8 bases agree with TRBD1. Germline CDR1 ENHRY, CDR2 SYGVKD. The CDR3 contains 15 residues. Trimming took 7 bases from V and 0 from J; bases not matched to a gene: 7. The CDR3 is CAINDRGGVNTEAFF. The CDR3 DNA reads TGTGCCATCAACGACAGGGGAGGGGTGAACACTGAAGCTTTCTTT.

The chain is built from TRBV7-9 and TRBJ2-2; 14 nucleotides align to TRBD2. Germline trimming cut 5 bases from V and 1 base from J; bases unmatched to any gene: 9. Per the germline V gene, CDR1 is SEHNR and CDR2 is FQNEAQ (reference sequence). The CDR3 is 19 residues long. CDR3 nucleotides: TGTGCCAGCAGCCCACGACTAGCGGGAGGGTCGGGGAACACCGGGGAGCTGTTTTTT. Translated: CASSPRLAGGSGNTGELFF.

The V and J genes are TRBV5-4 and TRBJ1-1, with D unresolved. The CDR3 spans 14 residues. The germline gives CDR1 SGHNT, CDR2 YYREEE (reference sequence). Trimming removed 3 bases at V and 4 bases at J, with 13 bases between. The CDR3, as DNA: TGTGCCAGCAGCTCACAGTTTACAATCACTGAAGCTTTCTTT. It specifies CASSSQFTITEAFF.

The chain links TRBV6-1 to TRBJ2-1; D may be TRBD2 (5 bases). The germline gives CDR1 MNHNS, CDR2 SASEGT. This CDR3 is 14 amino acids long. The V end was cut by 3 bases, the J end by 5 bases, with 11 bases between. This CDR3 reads CASSDSSIHNEQFF. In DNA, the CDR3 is TGTGCCAGCAGTGATTCTAGCATCCACAATGAGCAGTTCTTC.

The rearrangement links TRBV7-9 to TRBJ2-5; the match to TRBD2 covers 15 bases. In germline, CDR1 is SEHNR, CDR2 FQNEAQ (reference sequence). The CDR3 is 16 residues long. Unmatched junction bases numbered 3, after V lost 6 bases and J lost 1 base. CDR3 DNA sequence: TGTGCCAGCAGTGGGACTAGCGGGGGGTTCCAAGAGACCCAGTACTTC. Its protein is CASSGTSGGFQETQYF.

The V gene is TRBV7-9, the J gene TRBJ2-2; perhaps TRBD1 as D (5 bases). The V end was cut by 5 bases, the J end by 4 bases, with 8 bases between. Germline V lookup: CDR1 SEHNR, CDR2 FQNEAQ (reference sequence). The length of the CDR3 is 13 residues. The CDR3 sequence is CASSPGFTGELFF. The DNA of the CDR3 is TGTGCCAGCAGCCCAGGGTTCACCGGGGAGCTGTTTTTT.

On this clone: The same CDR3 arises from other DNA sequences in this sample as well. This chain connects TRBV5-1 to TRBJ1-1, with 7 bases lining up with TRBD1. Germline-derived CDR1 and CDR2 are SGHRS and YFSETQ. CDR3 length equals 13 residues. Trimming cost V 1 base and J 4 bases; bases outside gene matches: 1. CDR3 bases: TGCGCCAGCAGCTTGCCAGGGGGCACTGAAGCTTTCTTT. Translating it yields CASSLPGGTEAFF.

The CDR3: CASRDGAWGGANVLTF. The DNA of the CDR3 is TGTGCCAGCAGAGACGGAGCCTGGGGTGGGGCCAACGTCCTGACTTTC. The chain links TRBV2 to TRBJ2-6; D remains ambiguous. With 6 bases removed from V and 3 bases from J, the gap between germline ends came to 15 bases. CDR3 length: 16 amino acids. CDR1 is SNHLY and CDR2 is FYNNEI in the germline V gene.

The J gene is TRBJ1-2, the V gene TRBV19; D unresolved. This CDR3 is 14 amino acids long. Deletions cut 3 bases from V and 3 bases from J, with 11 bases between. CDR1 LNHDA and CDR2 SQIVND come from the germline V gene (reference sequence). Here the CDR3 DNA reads TGTGCCAGTAGTATTGCGCCAGAGGACTATGGCTACACCTTC. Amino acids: CASSIAPEDYGYTF. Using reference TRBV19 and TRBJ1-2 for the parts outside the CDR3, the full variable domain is DGGITQSPKYLFRKEGQNVTLSCEQNLNHDAMYWYRQDPGQGLRLIYYSQIVNDFQKGDIAEGYSVSREKKESFPLTVTSAQKNPTAFYLCASSIAPEDYGYTFGSGTRLTVV.

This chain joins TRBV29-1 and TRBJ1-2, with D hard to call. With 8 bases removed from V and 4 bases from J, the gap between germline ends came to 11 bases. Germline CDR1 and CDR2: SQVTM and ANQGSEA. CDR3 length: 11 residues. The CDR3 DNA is TGCAGCCTCTGGGAGGCCTATGGCTACACCTTC. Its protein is CSLWEAYGYTF. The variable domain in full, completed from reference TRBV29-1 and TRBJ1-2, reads SAVISQKPSRDICQRGTSLTIQCQVDSQVTMMFWYRQQPGQSLTLIATANQGSEATYESGFVIDKFPISRPNLTFSTLTVSNMSPEDSSIYLCSLWEAYGYTFGSGTRLTVV.

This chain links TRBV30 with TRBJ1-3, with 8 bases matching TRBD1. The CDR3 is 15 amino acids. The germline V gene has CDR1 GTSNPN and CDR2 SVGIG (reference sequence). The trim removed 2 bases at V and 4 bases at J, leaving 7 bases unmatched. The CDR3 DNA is TGTGCCTGGAGTCGACAATGGACAGGGGGAAACACCATATATTTT. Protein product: CAWSRQWTGGNTIYF.

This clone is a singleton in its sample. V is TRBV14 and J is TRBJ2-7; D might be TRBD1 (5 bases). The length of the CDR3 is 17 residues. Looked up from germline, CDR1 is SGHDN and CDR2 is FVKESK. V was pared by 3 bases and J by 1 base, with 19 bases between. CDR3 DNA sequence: TGTGCCAGCAGCCAGATGACAGATCCCACCCGGTCCTACGAGCAGTACTTC. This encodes CASSQMTDPTRSYEQYF.

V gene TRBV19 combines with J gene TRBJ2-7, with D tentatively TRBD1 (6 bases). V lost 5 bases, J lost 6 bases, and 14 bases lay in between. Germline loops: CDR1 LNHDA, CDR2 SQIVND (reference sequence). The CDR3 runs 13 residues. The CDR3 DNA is TGTGCCAGTAGTCCCAACAGGGTGGGCGAGCAGTACTTC. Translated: CASSPNRVGEQYF.

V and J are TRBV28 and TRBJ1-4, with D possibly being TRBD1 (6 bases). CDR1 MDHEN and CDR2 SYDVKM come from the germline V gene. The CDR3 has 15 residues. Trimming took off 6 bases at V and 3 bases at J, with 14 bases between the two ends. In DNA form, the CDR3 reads TGTGCCAGCAGCCTTACAGGGAGCTCTAATGAAAAACTGTTTTTT. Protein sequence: CASSLTGSSNEKLFF.

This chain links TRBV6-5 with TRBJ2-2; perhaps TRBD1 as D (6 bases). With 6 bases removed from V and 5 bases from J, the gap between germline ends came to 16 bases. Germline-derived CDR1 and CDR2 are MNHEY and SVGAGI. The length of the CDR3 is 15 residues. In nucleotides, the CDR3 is TGTGCCAGCAGCCCCTATGACAGGTTTACCGGGGAGCTGTTTTTT. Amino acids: CASSPYDRFTGELFF.

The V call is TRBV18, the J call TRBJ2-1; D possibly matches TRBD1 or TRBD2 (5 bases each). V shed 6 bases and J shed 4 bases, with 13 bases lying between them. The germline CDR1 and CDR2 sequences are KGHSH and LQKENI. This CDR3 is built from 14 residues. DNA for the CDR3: TGTGCCAGCTCCCGGGACGGTTATTACAATGAGCAGTTCTTC. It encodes CASSRDGYYNEQFF.

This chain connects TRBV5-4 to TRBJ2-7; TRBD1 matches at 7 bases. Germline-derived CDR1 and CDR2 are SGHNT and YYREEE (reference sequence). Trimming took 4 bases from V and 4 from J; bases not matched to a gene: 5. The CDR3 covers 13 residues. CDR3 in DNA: TGTGCCAGCAGCCCGGGGACAGCATACGAGCAGTACTTC. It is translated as CASSPGTAYEQYF.